The subject of this entry is one T cell receptor (beta chain). Antigen specificity is unknown. This record belongs to a study of T cell responses to AZD1222 COVID-19 vaccine. TCRdb's copy holds only in-frame clones and misses some; the assay was immunoSEQ multiplex PCR. The sample holds about 110,000 clones; around 81% are singletons and the top ten take around 9.9%. V lost 5 bases, J lost 4 bases, and 4 bases stayed unmatched. The CDR3 extends over 13 amino acids. CDR1 and CDR2 from the germline V gene are KGHSH and LQKENI. Overall study findings and caveats: Clonal diversity may have been underestimated in mostly white British donors. Only a handful of AZD1222 recipients were seropositive at baseline.

This TCR was sampled from an adult in good health. This chain links TRBV18 with TRBJ2-5, with TRBD1 identical over 7 bases. The source material was peripheral blood, sampled on day 0 of AZD1222 vaccination. Here the CDR3 reads CASSFDRAETQYF. The CDR3 region has the DNA TGTGCCAGCTCATTCGACAGGGCAGAGACCCAGTACTTC.